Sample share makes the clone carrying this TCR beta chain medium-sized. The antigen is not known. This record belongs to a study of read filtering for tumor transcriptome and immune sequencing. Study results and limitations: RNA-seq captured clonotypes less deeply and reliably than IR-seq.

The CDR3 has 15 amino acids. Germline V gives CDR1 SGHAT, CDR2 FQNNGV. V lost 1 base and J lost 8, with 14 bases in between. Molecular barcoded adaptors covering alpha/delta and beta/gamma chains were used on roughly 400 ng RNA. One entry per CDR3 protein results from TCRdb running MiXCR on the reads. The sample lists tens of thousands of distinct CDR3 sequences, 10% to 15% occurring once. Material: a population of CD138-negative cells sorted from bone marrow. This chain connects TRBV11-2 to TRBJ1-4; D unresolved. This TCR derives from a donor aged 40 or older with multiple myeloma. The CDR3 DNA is TGTGCCAGCAGCTTAGGTCCCGGGAGCGAGGAAAAACTGTTTTTT. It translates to CASSLGPGSEEKLFF.